This T cell receptor beta chain stems from a study of blood T cell repertoires in COVID-19. Profiling relied on immunoSEQ multiplex PCR, and the TCRdb table lists in-frame clones only, not all of them. The table has about 25,000 clones, roughly 89% seen once; the top ten hold 27%. Input material: peripheral blood. The source is a man aged 70-80 years with COVID-19, enrolled during active disease.

The CDR3 nucleotides read TGTGCCAGCAGCCTCGGCGGACAGGGCGACCTGCAGTTCTTC. The encoded protein is CASSLGGQGDLQFF. The chain uses TRBV5-6 and TRBJ2-1, with 8 bases matching TRBD1. CDR1 is SGHDT and CDR2 is YYEEEE in the germline V gene. The ends lost 4 bases at V and 12 bases at J; junction bases unmatched: 12. The CDR3 contains 14 residues.